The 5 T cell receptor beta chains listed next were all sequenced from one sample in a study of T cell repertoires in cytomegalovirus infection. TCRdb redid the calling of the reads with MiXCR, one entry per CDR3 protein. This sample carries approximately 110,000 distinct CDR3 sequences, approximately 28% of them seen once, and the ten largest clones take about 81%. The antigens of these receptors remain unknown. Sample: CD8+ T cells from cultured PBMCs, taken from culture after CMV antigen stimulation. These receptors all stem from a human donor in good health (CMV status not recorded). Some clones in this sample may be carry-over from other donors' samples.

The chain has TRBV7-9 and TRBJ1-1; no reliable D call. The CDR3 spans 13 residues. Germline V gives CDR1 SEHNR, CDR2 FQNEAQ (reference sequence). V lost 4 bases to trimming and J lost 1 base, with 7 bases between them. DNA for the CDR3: TGTGCCAGCAGCTACTTGCCGAACACTGAAGCTTTCTTT. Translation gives CASSYLPNTEAFF.

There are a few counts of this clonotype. CDR3 sequence reads: CATSRGAGQGNEQYF. The CDR3, as DNA: TGTGCCACCAGCAGAGGGGCGGGACAGGGGAACGAGCAGTACTTC. V and J are TRBV15 and TRBJ2-7; 10 bases agree with TRBD1. CDR3 size: 15 residues. V trimming: 1 base; J trimming: 5 bases; junction bases outside the gene matches: 5. Germline assignment: CDR1 LNHNV and CDR2 YYDKDF (reference sequence).

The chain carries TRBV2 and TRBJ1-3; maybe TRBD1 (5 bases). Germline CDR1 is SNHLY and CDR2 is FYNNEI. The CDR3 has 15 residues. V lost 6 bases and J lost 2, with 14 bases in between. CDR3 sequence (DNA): TGTGCCAGCAGCGGAAGAGGGGCCACTGGAAACACCATATATTTT. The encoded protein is CASSGRGATGNTIYF.

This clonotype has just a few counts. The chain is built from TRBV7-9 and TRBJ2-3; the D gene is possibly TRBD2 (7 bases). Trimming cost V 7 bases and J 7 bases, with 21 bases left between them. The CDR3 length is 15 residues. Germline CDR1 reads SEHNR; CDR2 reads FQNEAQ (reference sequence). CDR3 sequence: CASIPRGGGSNTQYF. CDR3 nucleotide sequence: TGTGCCAGCATCCCCCGCGGGGGCGGGTCAAATACGCAGTATTTT.

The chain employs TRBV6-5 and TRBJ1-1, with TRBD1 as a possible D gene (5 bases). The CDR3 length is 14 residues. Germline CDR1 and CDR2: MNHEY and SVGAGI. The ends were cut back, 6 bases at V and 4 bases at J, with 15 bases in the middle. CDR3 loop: CASSDQGRITEAFF. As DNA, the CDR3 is TGTGCCAGCAGCGACCAGGGACGGATCACTGAAGCTTTCTTT.